This T cell receptor beta chain was sequenced for a study of cytomegalovirus exposure and HLA in healthy donors. Study overall: The roughly 130 validation repertoires used the same platform as the roughly 700 first-cohort repertoires (as reported by a later analysis). Study-wide findings and caveats: Accounts indicate the classifier identified cytomegalovirus status with strong specificity and sensitivity. Most sequenced TCRs were rare (though some public TCRs occurred in many donors).

The assay was immunoSEQ multiplex PCR, and TCRdb's table has in-frame clones only and misses some. The sample yields 140,000 or so clones, about 89% seen once. CDR1 and CDR2 (germline): MNHNS, SASEGT. The CDR3 is made up of 14 amino acids. The ends were cut back, 6 bases at V and 1 base at J, with 12 bases in the middle. Points on this clone: The antigen is not known.

The sequence came from a man in his late teens or twenties in good health and CMV-seronegative. The V gene is TRBV6-1, the J gene TRBJ1-2, with D possibly TRBD1 on 6 matching bases. The sample comprised PBMCs. The CDR3 region has the DNA TGTGCCAGCAGGGACAGTGCCTATAACTATGGCTACACCTTC. Amino acids: CASRDSAYNYGYTF.